The present T cell receptor beta chain was sequenced within a study of blood T cell repertoires in COVID-19. The wider study: Collection of acute and convalescent COVID-19 samples took place in the United States, Italy and Spain.

Study processing details: Estimated nucleated cell counts came from reference gene primer amplification. Clones were read by immunoSEQ multiplex PCR, and TCRdb kept only the in-frame ones, dropping some. That table furnishes V, J and clone size, whereas the DNA furnished D and trimming. The profile covers tens of thousands of clones, with around 91% appearing a single time and approximately 16% taken by the ten largest. CDR1 is LGHDT, CDR2 YNNKEL, per germline (reference sequence). The J segment lost 2 bases and the V segment lost 4 bases, leaving 11 bases of the junction unmatched. This CDR3 comprises 18 residues.

This clonotype originated in a man at least 80 years old with acute or convalescent COVID-19. The chain uses TRBV3-1 (or the pseudogene TRBV3-2) and TRBJ1-3, with 10 bases that match TRBD1. Sequenced: peripheral blood. This CDR3 reads CASSRRFGQGVTGNTIYF. The CDR3 coding sequence is TGTGCCAGCAGCCGCCGATTCGGACAGGGGGTCACTGGAAACACCATATATTTT.